Listed here are 21 T cell receptor beta chains from one sample, sequenced in a study of tumor-infiltrating lymphocytes in localized non-small cell lung cancer. Method: immunoSEQ multiplex PCR; TCRdb's copy keeps in-frame clones and lacks some. The top ten clones hold 8.5% to 10% of a sample with about 16,000 clones, roughly 70% of them seen once. Sequencing used lung tumor tissue. These receptors came from a human donor with non-small cell lung cancer.

The chain combines TRBV7-2 with TRBJ2-5; 11 positions match TRBD2. Losses at the gene ends were 2 bases for V and 1 base for J; bases not matched to a gene: 12. This CDR3 has 19 amino acids. Germline-derived CDR1 and CDR2 are SGHTA and FQGNSA. DNA for the CDR3: TGTGCCAGCAGCTTATCCCCCTGGGGTAGCGGGGGGGCCCAAGAGACCCAGTACTTC. This sequence encodes CASSLSPWGSGGAQETQYF.

The chain joins TRBV7-9 to TRBJ2-3; D possibly corresponds to TRBD1 (6 bases). Per germline, CDR1 SEHNR and CDR2 FQNEAQ (reference sequence). The V end lost 2 bases, the J end lost 4 bases, and 16 bases lay between the germline ends. CDR3 length equals 16 residues. The CDR3 DNA is TGTGCCAGCAGCTTACCCCGACAGGTTGGCGCAGATACGCAGTATTTT. Amino acids: CASSLPRQVGADTQYF. Together with reference TRBV7-9 and TRBJ2-3, the CDR3 gives the full variable domain: DTGVSQNPRHKITKRGQNVTFRCDPISEHNRLYWYRQTLGQGPEFLTYFQNEAQLEKSRLLSDRFSAERPKGSFSTLEIQRTEQGDSAMYLCASSLPRQVGADTQYFGPGTRLTVL.

The chain couples TRBV2 to TRBJ2-2; 13 bases are shared with TRBD2. Per germline, CDR1 SNHLY and CDR2 FYNNEI. This CDR3 contains 17 residues. Unmatched junction bases numbered 4, after V lost 6 bases and J lost 0 bases. CDR3 protein: CASRVTSGGPNTGELFF. CDR3 nucleotides: TGTGCCAGCAGGGTGACTAGCGGGGGGCCGAACACCGGGGAGCTGTTTTTT.

J is TRBJ2-7 and V is TRBV28; possibly TRBD1 or TRBD2 for D (5 bases each). V shed 6 bases and J shed 7 bases, with 22 bases lying between them. The V gene's germline CDR1 is MDHEN and CDR2 SYDVKM. The length of the CDR3 is 15 residues. CDR3 in amino acids: CASSPNWGNHWEQYF. DNA for the CDR3: TGTGCCAGCAGCCCCAATTGGGGGAACCACTGGGAGCAGTACTTC. Full variable domain (outside the CDR3, taken from reference TRBV28 and TRBJ2-7): DVKVTQSSRYLVKRTGEKVFLECVQDMDHENMFWYRQDPGLGLRLIYFSYDVKMKEKGDIPEGYSVSREKKERFSLILESASTNQTSMYLCASSPNWGNHWEQYFGPGTRLTVT.

This clone was seen only a few times. J is TRBJ1-5 and V is TRBV6-5; 7 nucleotides match TRBD1. In germline, CDR1 is MNHEY, CDR2 SVGAGI. The CDR3 length is 15 residues. With 0 bases clipped from V and 5 bases from J, the junction kept 4 bases outside the gene matches. DNA for the CDR3: TGTGCCAGCAGTTACTCGGGGCAGGGGGATCAGCCCCAGCATTTT. Its protein is CASSYSGQGDQPQHF.

The rearrangement uses TRBV28 and TRBJ2-7, with 12 bases identical to TRBD2. CDR1 and CDR2 from the germline V gene are MDHEN and SYDVKM. CDR3 size: 14 residues. J was trimmed by 8 bases and V by 6 bases; bases with no gene match: 8. In nucleotides, the CDR3 is TGTGCCAGCAGGACTAGCGGGAGCCTCCGTAAGCAGTACTTC. It specifies CASRTSGSLRKQYF.

This chain uses TRBV6-1 with TRBJ1-1, with 8 bases that match TRBD1. Germline V gene data show CDR1 as MNHNS and CDR2 as SASEGT. The CDR3 runs to 15 residues. J lost 1 base, V lost 5 bases, and 6 bases had no gene match. DNA for the CDR3: TGTGCCAGCAGTCGTCCCGGGACAGGGAACACTGAAGCTTTCTTT. Its protein product is CASSRPGTGNTEAFF.

This clone has a handful of counts. The V gene is TRBV7-9, the J gene TRBJ2-7, with 10 bases identical to TRBD2. The CDR3 loop spans 17 amino acids. After removal of 1 base from V and 2 bases from J, the junction contained 8 bases not matched to a gene. Germline values: CDR1 SEHNR, CDR2 FQNEAQ (reference sequence). DNA for the CDR3: TGTGCCAGCAGCTTAGGTCGGCTAGCGGGGGAGACCTACGAGCAGTACTTC. Translation gives CASSLGRLAGETYEQYF.

The chain uses TRBV10-3 and TRBJ2-7; the match to TRBD1 covers 8 bases. The CDR3 is 13 amino acids. Per germline, CDR1 ENHRY and CDR2 SYGVKD. After removal of 6 bases from V and 5 bases from J, the junction contained 6 bases not matched to a gene. CDR3 nucleotides: TGTGCCATCAGGGAGGACAGGGACCACGAGCAGTACTTC. This encodes CAIREDRDHEQYF.

The rearrangement links TRBV28 to TRBJ2-4; D may be TRBD1 (6 bases). This CDR3 has 15 amino acids. Germline assignment: CDR1 MDHEN and CDR2 SYDVKM. Trimming stripped 5 bases from V and 0 bases from J, with 11 bases between. For the CDR3, the DNA is TGTGCCAGCAGTACCGGGACATCAGCCAAAAACATTCAGTACTTC. Protein product: CASSTGTSAKNIQYF.

The chain has TRBV15 and TRBJ1-2; D not resolved. This CDR3 is 15 amino acids long. Germline V lookup: CDR1 LNHNV, CDR2 YYDKDF (reference sequence). The V and J ends lost 0 bases and 4 bases respectively, with 12 bases between them. This CDR3 is CATSRDLGIIYGYTF. The CDR3 nucleotides read TGTGCCACCAGCAGAGATCTAGGGATCATCTATGGCTACACCTTC. Drawing the rest from reference TRBV15 and TRBJ1-2, the complete variable domain is DAMVIQNPRYQVTQFGKPVTLSCSQTLNHNVMYWYQQKSSQAPKLLFHYYDKDFNNEADTPDNFQSRRPNTSFCFLDIRSPGLGDTAMYLCATSRDLGIIYGYTFGSGTRLTVV.

The CDR3 here is CASRVGQLSYEQYF. In DNA, the CDR3 is TGTGCCAGCAGGGTAGGACAGCTCTCCTACGAGCAGTACTTC. The chain has TRBV27 and TRBJ2-7, with D perhaps matching TRBD1 (6 bases). The CDR3 has 14 residues. CDR1 is MNHEY and CDR2 is SMNVEV in the germline V gene (reference sequence). Trimming removed 6 bases from V and 0 bases from J, with 12 bases in between.

In regard to this clone: One end of the junction varies from germline; a read error may be responsible. The chain employs TRBV7-7 and TRBJ1-4; the D gene is possibly TRBD1 (5 bases). The CDR3 is 15 amino acids. Germline lookup yields CDR1 SSHAT and CDR2 FNYEAQ (reference sequence). This CDR3 is CASSPGGDRNEKLFF. The CDR3 DNA reads TGTGCTAGCAGCCCGGGGGGGGACCGAAATGAAAAACTGTTTTTT.

The chain recombines TRBV9 with TRBJ2-1, with D possibly being TRBD1 (5 bases). In germline, CDR1 is SGDLS, CDR2 YYNGEE. The V gene lost 1 base and the J gene lost 5 bases, with 10 bases spanning the gap. This CDR3 comprises 14 residues. DNA for the CDR3: TGTGCCAGCAGCGTAAGGGCACAGGACAATGAGCAGTTCTTC. Translated, it gives CASSVRAQDNEQFF.

The chain recombines TRBV5-8 with TRBJ2-3; 8 bases align to TRBD2. The CDR3 runs 12 residues. CDR1 and CDR2 (germline): SGHTS, YDEGEE. The trim removed 1 base at V and 11 bases at J, leaving 3 bases unmatched. CDR3 DNA sequence: TGTGCCAGCAGCTTGCCCCTAGCGGGGCAGTATTTT. This encodes CASSLPLAGQYF.

The chain has TRBV28 and TRBJ1-5, with a weak D call TRBD1 (5 bases). This CDR3 comprises 15 residues. V was clipped by 5 bases and J by 1 base, with 12 bases between them. Germline V gives CDR1 MDHEN, CDR2 SYDVKM. CDR3 loop: CASSRGGRSNQPQHF. CDR3 DNA sequence: TGTGCCAGCAGTCGGGGGGGTCGGAGCAATCAGCCCCAGCATTTT.

The V gene is TRBV2, the J gene TRBJ2-5; the D gene is possibly TRBD2 (6 bases). V was trimmed by 8 bases and J by 5 bases, leaving 21 bases between them. The CDR3 has 15 amino acids. Per germline, CDR1 SNHLY and CDR2 FYNNEI. The DNA for the CDR3 is TGTGCCAGCGGTGCAGGAGGGGTCCAACGGGAGACCCAGTACTTC. Translation gives CASGAGGVQRETQYF.

V and J are TRBV19 and TRBJ1-2; D unclear. The CDR3 spans 14 residues. CDR1 and CDR2 from the germline V gene are LNHDA and SQIVND (reference sequence). V was cut by 0 bases and J by 2 bases, with 7 bases left in between. CDR3 nucleotide sequence: TGTGCCAGTAGTATAGATGGCGGAAACTATGGCTACACCTTC. Translation gives CASSIDGGNYGYTF.

The genes are TRBV28 and TRBJ1-4; 9 nucleotides agree with TRBD1. V dropped 4 bases and J dropped 8; count of bases not matched to a gene: 5. This CDR3 spans 14 amino acids. Per germline, CDR1 MDHEN and CDR2 SYDVKM. CDR3 protein: CASSSQGAREKLFF. CDR3 coding DNA: TGTGCCAGCAGTTCACAGGGGGCGCGGGAAAAACTGTTTTTT.

This clone was recorded only once. The chain couples TRBV7-3 to TRBJ2-5, with D uncertain. The V and J ends lost 5 bases and 3 bases respectively, with 10 bases between them. Germline CDR1 SGHTA, CDR2 FQGTGA. The CDR3 sequence is 13 residues long. The CDR3 DNA follows: TGTGCCAGCAGCCGGTCCGGAGAAGAGACCCAGTACTTC. Translation: CASSRSGEETQYF.

The chain links TRBV7-2 to TRBJ2-5; D is tentatively TRBD1 or TRBD2 (5 bases each). This CDR3 spans 15 amino acids. V lost 5 bases, J lost 5 bases, and 18 bases lay in between. Germline V CDR1 and CDR2: SGHTA, FQGNSA. CDR3 DNA: TGTGCCAGCAGCCTCTCCGGGACCACCTGGGAGACCCAGTACTTC. Protein: CASSLSGTTWETQYF. Full variable domain (missing parts from reference TRBV7-2 and TRBJ2-5): GAGVSQSPSNKVTEKGKDVELRCDPISGHTALYWYRQSLGQGLEFLIYFQGNSAPDKSGLPSDRFSAERTGGSVSTLTIQRTQQEDSAVYLCASSLSGTTWETQYFGPGTRLLVL.